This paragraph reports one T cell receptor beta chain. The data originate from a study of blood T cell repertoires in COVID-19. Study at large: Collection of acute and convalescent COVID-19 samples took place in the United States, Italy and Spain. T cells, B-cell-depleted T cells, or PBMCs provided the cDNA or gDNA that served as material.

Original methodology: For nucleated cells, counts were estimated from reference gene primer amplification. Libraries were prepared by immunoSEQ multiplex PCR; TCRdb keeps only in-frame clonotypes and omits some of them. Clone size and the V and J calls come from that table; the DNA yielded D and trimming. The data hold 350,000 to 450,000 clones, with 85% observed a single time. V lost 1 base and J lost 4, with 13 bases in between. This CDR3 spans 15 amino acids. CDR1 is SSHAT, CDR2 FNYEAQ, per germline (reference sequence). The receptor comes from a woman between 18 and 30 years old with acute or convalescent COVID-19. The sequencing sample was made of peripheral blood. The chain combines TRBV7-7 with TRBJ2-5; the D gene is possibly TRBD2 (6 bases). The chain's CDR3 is CASSLVFVEGETQYF. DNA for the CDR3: TGTGCCAGCAGCTTAGTCTTCGTGGAGGGAGAGACCCAGTACTTC.